Given below is one TCR beta chain in context. This CDR3 region has 17 residues. Germline V gene sequence: CDR1 SGHAT, CDR2 FQNNGV. V lost 5 bases to trimming and J lost 2 bases, with 16 bases between them. This record belongs to a study of blood T cell repertoires in COVID-19. At the level of the study: Whether acute or convalescent, the COVID-19 samples came from the United States, Italy and Spain. PBMCs, B-cell-depleted T cells, or T cells were the source of the cDNA or gDNA that made up the material.

Per the original methods: Scientists estimated how many nucleated cells there were by amplifying reference gene primers. Some clones are missing from TCRdb's copy, which holds only in-frame ones; the method was immunoSEQ multiplex PCR. The V and J calls and the clone size are those of that table, but D and trimming were determined from the DNA. Here the sample spans approximately 46,000 clones, roughly four fifths being singletons. The sample taken for sequencing was peripheral blood. This receptor was taken from a woman aged 55-69 years with acute or convalescent COVID-19. J is TRBJ2-6 and V is TRBV11-2; TRBD2 might be the D (5 bases). The CDR3, as DNA: TGTGCCAGCAGCCCTATGGGAGTGGCGACTGGGGCCAACGTCCTGACTTTC. Translating gives CASSPMGVATGANVLTF.